This TCR beta chain was sequenced during a study of metastatic and nonmetastatic thyroid tumors. Remarks on this clone: Sequence at one end of the junction differs from germline and may be a read error.

Thyroid surgery took place with no prior treatment in any patient. With MiXCR, TCRdb called clones anew from the PCR reads. Of about 38,000 clones listed, roughly 25% were seen once; the top ten hold approximately 9.9%. Germline V lookup: CDR1 MNHNS, CDR2 SASEGT. The CDR3 contains 16 residues. The rearrangement joins TRBV6-1 to TRBJ2-6; D may be TRBD1 or TRBD2 (5 bases each). Sequences were obtained from blood. The TCR sequence derives from a female donor with papillary thyroid cancer or a benign thyroid nodule (not recorded which). Some clones in this sample may be carry-over from other donors' samples. This chain's CDR3 is CASSEMRVPGANFLTF. CDR3 coding DNA: TGTGCCAGTAGTGAAATGCGGGTTCCTGGGGCCAACTTCCTGACTTTC.